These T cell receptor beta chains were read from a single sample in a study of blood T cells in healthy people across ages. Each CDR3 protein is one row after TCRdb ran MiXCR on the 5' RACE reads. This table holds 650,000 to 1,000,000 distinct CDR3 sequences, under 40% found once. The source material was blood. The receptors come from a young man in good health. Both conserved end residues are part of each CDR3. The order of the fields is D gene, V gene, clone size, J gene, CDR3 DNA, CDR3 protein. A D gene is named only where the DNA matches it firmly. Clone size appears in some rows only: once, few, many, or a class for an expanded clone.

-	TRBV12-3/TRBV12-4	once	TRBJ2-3	TGTGCCAGCAGGGCCGAGCCAGATACGCAGTATTTT	CASRAEPDTQYF
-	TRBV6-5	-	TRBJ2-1	TGTGCCAGCAGTGACCGGACAGCCAACAATGAGCAGTTCTTC	CASSDRTANNEQFF
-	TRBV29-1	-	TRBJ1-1	TGCAGCGTTGTTAGAGGGACAAACACTGAAGCTTTCTTT	CSVVRGTNTEAFF
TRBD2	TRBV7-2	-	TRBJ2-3	TGTGCCAGCAGCTTTAGCGGGGGGGGTTATAGCACAGATACGCAGTATTTT	CASSFSGGGYSTDTQYF
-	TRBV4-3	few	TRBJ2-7	TGCGCCAGCAGCCATAAGGCAGCCGGGTTGAGGGAGCAGTACTTC	CASSHKAAGLREQYF
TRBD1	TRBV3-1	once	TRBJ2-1	TGTGCCGGCAGCCAAGGGTCGGACAGGGGCTCCTACAATGAGCAGTTCTTC	CAGSQGSDRGSYNEQFF
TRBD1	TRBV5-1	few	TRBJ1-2	TGCGCCAGCAGCGCAGGACAGGGTGATGGCTACACCTTC	CASSAGQGDGYTF
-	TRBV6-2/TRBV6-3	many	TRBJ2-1	TGTGCCAGCAGTTATGGGGGAAACTACAATGAGCAGTTCTTC	CASSYGGNYNEQFF
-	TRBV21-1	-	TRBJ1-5	TGTGCCAGCAGCAAAGCCGGGGATAGCAATCAGCCCCAGCATTTT	CASSKAGDSNQPQHF
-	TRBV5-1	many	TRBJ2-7	TGCGCCAGCAGCGGTCAGAGAAACTACGAGCAGTACTTC	CASSGQRNYEQYF
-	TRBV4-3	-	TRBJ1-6	TGCGCCAGCAGCCAATCCCGGGAGGAACTAAATTCACCCCTCCACTTT	CASSQSREELNSPLHF
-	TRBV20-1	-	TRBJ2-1	TGCAGTACTAGTTCGGGGCCGACCTACAATGAGCAGTTCTTC	CSTSSGPTYNEQFF
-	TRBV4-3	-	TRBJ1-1	TGCGCCAGCAGCCAAGATAGGGCTTTCGACACTGAAGCTTTCTTT	CASSQDRAFDTEAFF
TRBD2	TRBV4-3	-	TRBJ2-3	TGCGCCAGCAGCACAGCGAGGACTAGCGGATTAGATACGCAGTATTTT	CASSTARTSGLDTQYF
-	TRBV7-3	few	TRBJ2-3	TGTGCCAGCAGTTTCCAAGGGGGGGGGCCAGATACGCAGTATTTT	CASSFQGGGPDTQYF
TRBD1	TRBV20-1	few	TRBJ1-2	TGCAGTGCTGGTACCGGACAGGGTCTCAAACGGCGTGGCTACACCTTC	CSAGTGQGLKRRGYTF
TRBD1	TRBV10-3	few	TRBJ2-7	TGTGCCACGCGGACAGGGGGGTACGAGCAGTACTTC	CATRTGGYEQYF
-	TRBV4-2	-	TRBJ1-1	TGTGCCAGCAGCCTCAAGGATTGGGGCACTGAAGCTTTCTTT	CASSLKDWGTEAFF
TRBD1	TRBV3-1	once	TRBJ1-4	TGTGCCAGCAGCCAAGATGCCCGGACAGGGGGTGAAAAACTGTTTTTT	CASSQDARTGGEKLFF
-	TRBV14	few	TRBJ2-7	TGTGCCAGCAGCCAAGAGGTAGCGAGTGAGCAGTACTTC	CASSQEVASEQYF